This T cell receptor beta chain was sequenced during a study of cytomegalovirus exposure and HLA in healthy donors. Germline CDR1 and CDR2: SGHDN and FVKESK. The CDR3 extends over 13 amino acids. The V end lost 2 bases, the J end lost 8 bases, and 12 bases lay between the germline ends. In the PCR, 60 Vbeta and 13 Jbeta primers were used. Profiled with immunoSEQ multiplex PCR; TCRdb holds only in-frame clones, not every one. The sample records approximately 130,000 clones, 80% to 85% being singletons. The J gene is TRBJ1-2, the V gene TRBV14; tentatively, D is TRBD1 (6 bases). Specimen: PBMCs. This TCR was sampled from a middle-aged woman in good health and CMV-seronegative. The chain's CDR3 is CASSQQGIGGYTF. CDR3 in DNA: TGTGCCAGCAGCCAACAGGGGATAGGAGGCTACACCTTC. The full variable domain, with the rest looked up from reference TRBV14 and TRBJ1-2, is EAGVTQFPSHSVIEKGQTVTLRCDPISGHDNLYWYRRVMGKEIKFLLHFVKESKQDESGMPNNRFLAERTGGTYSTLKVQPAELEDSGVYFCASSQQGIGGYTFGSGTRLTVV.